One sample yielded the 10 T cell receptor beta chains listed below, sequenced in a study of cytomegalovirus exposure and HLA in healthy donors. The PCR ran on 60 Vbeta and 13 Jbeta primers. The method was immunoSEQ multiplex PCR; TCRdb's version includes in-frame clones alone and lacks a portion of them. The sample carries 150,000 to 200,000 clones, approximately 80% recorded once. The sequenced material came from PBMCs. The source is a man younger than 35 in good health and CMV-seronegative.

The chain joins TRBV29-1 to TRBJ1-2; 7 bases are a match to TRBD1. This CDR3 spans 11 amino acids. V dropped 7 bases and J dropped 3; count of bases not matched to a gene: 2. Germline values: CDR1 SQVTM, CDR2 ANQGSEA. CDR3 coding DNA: TGCAGCGGTGACAGGGACTATGGCTACACCTTC. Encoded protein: CSGDRDYGYTF.

This CDR3 is CASSQWHGVEANTQYF. The DNA of the CDR3 is TGTGCCAGCAGCCAATGGCACGGGGTTGAGGCAAATACGCAGTATTTT. The chain combines TRBV14 with TRBJ2-3; a weak D match, TRBD2 (5 bases). The CDR3 runs to 16 residues. Germline CDR1 reads SGHDN; CDR2 reads FVKESK. V was cut by 2 bases and J by 7 bases, with 19 bases left in between.

The CDR3 here is CASSFRLSYEQYF. For the CDR3, the DNA is TGTGCCAGCAGCTTCCGACTCTCCTACGAGCAGTACTTC. The genes are TRBV5-6 and TRBJ2-7; D unclear. Trimming removed 2 bases from V and 0 bases from J, with 6 bases in between. The CDR3 covers 13 residues. Germline-derived CDR1 and CDR2 are SGHDT and YYEEEE.

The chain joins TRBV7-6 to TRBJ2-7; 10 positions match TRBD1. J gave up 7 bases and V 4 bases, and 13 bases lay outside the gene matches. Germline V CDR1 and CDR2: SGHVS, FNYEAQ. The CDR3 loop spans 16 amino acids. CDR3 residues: CASSSSGGQGLREQYF. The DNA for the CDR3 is TGTGCCAGCAGCTCCTCGGGGGGACAGGGGTTGCGAGAGCAGTACTTC.

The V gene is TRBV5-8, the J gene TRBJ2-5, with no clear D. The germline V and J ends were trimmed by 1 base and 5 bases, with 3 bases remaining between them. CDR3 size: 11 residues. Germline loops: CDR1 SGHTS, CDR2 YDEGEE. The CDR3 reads CASSLRETQYF. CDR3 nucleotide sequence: TGTGCCAGCAGCTTGCGTGAGACCCAGTACTTC.

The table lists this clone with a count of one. CDR3 sequence (DNA): TGTGCCAGCAGTTTAACTAGCGGGAGATCCGCGCAGTATTTT. Translation: CASSLTSGRSAQYF. The chain joins TRBV28 to TRBJ2-3; 11 bases align to TRBD2. Germline assignment: CDR1 MDHEN and CDR2 SYDVKM. The V segment lost 2 bases and the J segment 10 bases; nucleotides outside the gene matches: 5. The CDR3 length is 14 residues.

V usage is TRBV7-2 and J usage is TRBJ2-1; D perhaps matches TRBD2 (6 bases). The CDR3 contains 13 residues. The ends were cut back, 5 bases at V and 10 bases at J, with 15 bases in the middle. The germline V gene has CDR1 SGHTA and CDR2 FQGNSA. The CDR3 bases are TGTGCCAGCAGCCTGGTGGGGGGAGGAGAGCAGTTCTTC. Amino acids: CASSLVGGGEQFF. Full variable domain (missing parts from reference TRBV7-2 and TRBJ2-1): GAGVSQSPSNKVTEKGKDVELRCDPISGHTALYWYRQSLGQGLEFLIYFQGNSAPDKSGLPSDRFSAERTGGSVSTLTIQRTQQEDSAVYLCASSLVGGGEQFFGPGTRLTVL.

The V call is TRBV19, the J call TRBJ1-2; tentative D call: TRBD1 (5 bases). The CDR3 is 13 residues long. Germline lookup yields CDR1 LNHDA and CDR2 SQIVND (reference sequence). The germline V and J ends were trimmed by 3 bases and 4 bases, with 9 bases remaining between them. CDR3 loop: CASSMGRAYGYTF. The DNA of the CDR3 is TGTGCCAGTAGTATGGGCAGGGCCTATGGCTACACCTTC.

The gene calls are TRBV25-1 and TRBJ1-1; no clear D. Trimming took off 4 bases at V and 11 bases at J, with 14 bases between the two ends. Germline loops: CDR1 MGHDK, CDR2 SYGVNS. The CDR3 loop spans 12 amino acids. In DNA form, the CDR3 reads TGTGCCAGCAGTGTCGTTGGCTCAACGGCTTTCTTT. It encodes CASSVVGSTAFF.

In DNA form, the CDR3 reads TGTGCCAGCAGCCTTTCCGGGACAGGGATGTCCGAGCAGTACTTC. Its protein product is CASSLSGTGMSEQYF. This chain joins TRBV11-2 and TRBJ2-7; 9 positions agree with TRBD1. This CDR3 is 15 amino acids long. CDR1 is SGHAT, CDR2 FQNNGV, per germline. With V trimmed by 5 bases and J by 6 bases, 11 bases remained unmatched.